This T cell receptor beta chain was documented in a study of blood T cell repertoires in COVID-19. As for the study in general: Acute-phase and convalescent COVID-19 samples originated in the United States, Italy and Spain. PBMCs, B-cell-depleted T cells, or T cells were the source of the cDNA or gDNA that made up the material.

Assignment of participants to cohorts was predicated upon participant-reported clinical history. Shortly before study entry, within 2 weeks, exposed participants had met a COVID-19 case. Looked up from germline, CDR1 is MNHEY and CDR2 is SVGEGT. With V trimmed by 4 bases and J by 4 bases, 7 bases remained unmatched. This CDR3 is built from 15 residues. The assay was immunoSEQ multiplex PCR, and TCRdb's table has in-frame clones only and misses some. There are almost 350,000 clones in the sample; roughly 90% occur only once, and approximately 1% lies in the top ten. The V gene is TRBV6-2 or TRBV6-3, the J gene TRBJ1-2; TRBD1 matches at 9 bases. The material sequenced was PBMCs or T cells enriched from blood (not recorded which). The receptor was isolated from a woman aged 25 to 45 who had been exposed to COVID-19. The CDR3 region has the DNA TGTGCCAGCAGTTGGACAGGGGAAACCCTCTATGGCTACACCTTC. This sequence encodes CASSWTGETLYGYTF.